Following are 25 T cell receptor beta chains from one sample sequenced in a study of cytomegalovirus exposure and HLA in healthy donors. Repertoires were generated with immunoSEQ multiplex PCR, while TCRdb's copy carries only in-frame clones and drops some. The sample includes hundreds of thousands of clones, 75% to 90% of them seen just once. Sequenced: PBMCs. These receptors were obtained from a woman between 18 and 29 years old in good health and CMV-seronegative.

The chain joins TRBV7-9 to TRBJ1-2; D is uncertain. The germline V gene encodes CDR1 SEHNR and CDR2 FQNEAQ (reference sequence). Trimming stripped 3 bases from V and 8 bases from J, with 7 bases between. The CDR3 totals 11 residues. This CDR3 reads CASSLAVGYTF. CDR3 nucleotides: TGTGCCAGCAGCTTGGCGGTGGGCTACACCTTC.

The rearrangement uses TRBV27 and TRBJ1-2; tentatively, D is TRBD1 (5 bases). Trimming took off 5 bases at V and 8 bases at J, with 18 bases between the two ends. This CDR3 is 14 amino acids long. Per germline, CDR1 MNHEY and CDR2 SMNVEV (reference sequence). The CDR3 spells CASSPQGLEGGYTF. Here the CDR3 DNA reads TGTGCCAGCAGTCCCCAGGGCCTAGAAGGAGGCTACACCTTC.

The genes are TRBV7-6 and TRBJ2-7; D gene uncertain. The germline V gene has CDR1 SGHVS and CDR2 FNYEAQ. Trimming took off 4 bases at V and 3 bases at J, with 10 bases between the two ends. This CDR3 is 13 amino acids long. This CDR3 reads CASSSFQRYEQYF. In DNA form, the CDR3 reads TGTGCCAGCAGCTCCTTTCAACGCTACGAGCAGTACTTC.

This clone has more than one count but fewer than ten. The chain is built from TRBV4-1 and TRBJ1-5; D might be TRBD1 (5 bases). Trimming stripped 0 bases from V and 11 bases from J, with 14 bases between. CDR1 is MGHRA and CDR2 is YSYEKL in the germline V gene. The CDR3 is 14 amino acids. The CDR3 nucleotides read TGCGCCAGCAGCCAAGATCCCAGCCCGGGGGCCCAGCATTTT. Protein: CASSQDPSPGAQHF.

V and J are TRBV19 and TRBJ1-1, with a tentative D call TRBD1 (5 bases). The germline gives CDR1 LNHDA, CDR2 SQIVND (reference sequence). Trimming took 1 base from V and 1 from J, leaving 7 bases between them. The CDR3 is 14 residues long. CDR3 sequence reads: CASSIGRENTEAFF. The DNA for the CDR3 is TGTGCCAGTAGTATAGGCAGGGAGAACACTGAAGCTTTCTTT.

The rearrangement links TRBV19 to TRBJ2-7; possible D gene TRBD1, 6 bases. The V end lost 5 bases, the J end lost 4 bases, and 15 bases lay between the germline ends. This CDR3 has 14 amino acids. Per germline, CDR1 LNHDA and CDR2 SQIVND (reference sequence). The DNA for the CDR3 is TGTGCCAGTAGTGAACAGGGATACGTATACGAGCAGTACTTC. Encoded protein: CASSEQGYVYEQYF.

J is TRBJ1-4 and V is TRBV5-4, with D perhaps TRBD1 (6 bases). There are 17 residues in the CDR3. The V end was cut by 2 bases, the J end by 0 bases, with 14 bases between. The germline V gene has CDR1 SGHNT and CDR2 YYREEE (reference sequence). The CDR3 DNA sequence: TGTGCCAGCAGCTTTTTCGCAGGGGAGGCAACTAATGAAAAACTGTTTTTT. Its translation: CASSFFAGEATNEKLFF.

J is TRBJ1-2 and V is TRBV29-1; D perhaps matches TRBD1 (5 bases). V lost 6 bases to trimming and J lost 4 bases, with 18 bases between them. The CDR3 is made up of 14 amino acids. Per germline, CDR1 SQVTM and CDR2 ANQGSEA. CDR3 sequence: CSVQSQGTGYGYTF. The CDR3 coding sequence is TGCAGCGTGCAAAGCCAGGGTACGGGCTATGGCTACACCTTC. The entire variable domain, with the rest obtained from reference TRBV29-1 and TRBJ1-2, is as follows: SAVISQKPSRDICQRGTSLTIQCQVDSQVTMMFWYRQQPGQSLTLIATANQGSEATYESGFVIDKFPISRPNLTFSTLTVSNMSPEDSSIYLCSVQSQGTGYGYTFGSGTRLTVV.

The J gene is TRBJ2-5, the V gene TRBV6-1; D possibly corresponds to TRBD2 (5 bases). Germline values: CDR1 MNHNS, CDR2 SASEGT. This CDR3 has 12 amino acids. Trimming stripped 4 bases from V and 5 bases from J, with 8 bases between. The CDR3, as DNA: TGTGCCAGCAGTGGCAGAGGGGAGACCCAGTACTTC. It encodes CASSGRGETQYF.

The chain couples TRBV9 to TRBJ1-2; 7 bases match TRBD1. Unmatched junction bases numbered 7, after V lost 3 bases and J lost 2 bases. This CDR3 has 15 residues. The V gene's germline CDR1 is SGDLS and CDR2 YYNGEE. This CDR3 is CASSARTGENYGYTF. The CDR3 DNA reads as TGTGCCAGCAGCGCGAGGACAGGAGAGAACTATGGCTACACCTTC.

This sequence joins TRBV7-9 and TRBJ1-5, with D possibly being TRBD1 (5 bases). Germline V gives CDR1 SEHNR, CDR2 FQNEAQ (reference sequence). The CDR3 spans 16 residues. Trimming stripped 1 base from V and 1 base from J, with 11 bases between. In DNA form, the CDR3 reads TGTGCCAGCAGCTTAGGGGCAGGGAAAAGCAATCAGCCCCAGCATTTT. It is translated as CASSLGAGKSNQPQHF.

The chain combines TRBV10-1 with TRBJ2-3; D is ambiguous. V was shortened by 4 bases and J by 4 bases, with 12 bases between the two germline ends. The CDR3 consists of 14 residues. The V gene's germline CDR1 is WNHNN and CDR2 SYGVQD (reference sequence). The CDR3: CASSGIQAADTQYF. DNA of the CDR3: TGCGCCAGCAGTGGGATTCAGGCAGCAGATACGCAGTATTTT.

The V call is TRBV1, the J call TRBJ2-5; the D call in the table, TRBD2, was not verified against the DNA. TRBV1 constitutes a pseudogene. The length of the CDR3 is 13 residues. The DNA for the CDR3 is TGCACCAGCAGGGGGGGTTACCGAGAGACCCAGTACTTC. Its translation is CTSRGGYRETQYF.

There are many counts of this clone. DNA of the CDR3: TGTGCCAGCAGTCTGGACACTGAAGCTTTCTTT. Its protein product is CASSLDTEAFF. The chain couples TRBV13 to TRBJ1-1; D not certain. The CDR3 is 11 residues long. Germline values: CDR1 PRHDT, CDR2 FYEKMQ (reference sequence). V was cut by 6 bases and J by 3 bases, with 5 bases left in between.

The V call is TRBV2, the J call TRBJ1-2; 7 bases match TRBD1. Per the germline V gene, CDR1 is SNHLY and CDR2 is FYNNEI. The trim removed 4 bases at V and 2 bases at J, leaving 4 bases unmatched. There are 14 residues in the CDR3. CDR3 residues: CASSGVTGNYGYTF. CDR3 nucleotides: TGTGCCAGCAGTGGGGTGACAGGGAACTATGGCTACACCTTC.

This chain joins TRBV27 and TRBJ2-1, with TRBD2 matching over 7 bases. CDR1 is MNHEY, CDR2 SMNVEV, per germline (reference sequence). V lost 7 bases, J lost 9 bases, and 12 bases stayed unmatched. This CDR3 comprises 14 residues. CDR3 DNA: TGTGCCAGCAATCCCTTTGCGGGAGTCTCTGAGCAGTTCTTC. Its protein is CASNPFAGVSEQFF.

The rearrangement joins TRBV7-9 to TRBJ1-5, with 7 bases lining up with TRBD1. The ends lost 5 bases at V and 5 bases at J; junction bases unmatched: 9. The germline gives CDR1 SEHNR, CDR2 FQNEAQ (reference sequence). This CDR3 is 15 amino acids long. CDR3 coding DNA: TGTGCCAGCAGCCACCCGACAGGGACAGATCAGCCCCAGCATTTT. This sequence encodes CASSHPTGTDQPQHF.

The V and J genes are TRBV27 and TRBJ1-5; the match to TRBD1 covers 8 bases. Losses at the gene ends were 4 bases for V and 7 bases for J; bases not matched to a gene: 6. Germline-derived CDR1 and CDR2 are MNHEY and SMNVEV (reference sequence). The CDR3 totals 14 residues. CDR3 loop: CASSSGTGGQPQHF. The DNA for the CDR3 is TGTGCCAGCAGTTCCGGTACAGGGGGACAGCCCCAGCATTTT.

The rearrangement links TRBV15 to TRBJ1-3; a weak D match, TRBD1 (5 bases). This CDR3 has 18 residues. Trimming stripped 2 bases from V and 2 bases from J, with 19 bases between. Per germline, CDR1 LNHNV and CDR2 YYDKDF (reference sequence). The CDR3 reads CATSRRYPPGGPGNTIYF. CDR3 sequence (DNA): TGTGCCACCAGCAGACGGTACCCACCCGGGGGACCTGGAAACACCATATATTTT.

A word on this clone: The same CDR3 also results from other DNA sequences found in this sample. The chain combines TRBV5-1 with TRBJ2-7; 8 bases line up with TRBD2. V lost 0 bases to trimming and J lost 7 bases; unmatched junction nucleotides: 9. This CDR3 has 15 residues. The V gene's germline CDR1 is SGHRS and CDR2 YFSETQ. The chain's CDR3 is CASSLDAGGPREQYF. In DNA, the CDR3 is TGCGCCAGCAGCTTGGACGCGGGGGGCCCTCGAGAGCAGTACTTC.

Only a few counts were recorded for this clone. The V and J genes are TRBV11-2 and TRBJ1-1; the D gene is possibly TRBD1 (5 bases). V lost 5 bases and J lost 1, with 11 bases in between. CDR3 length: 14 amino acids. Germline CDR1 reads SGHAT; CDR2 reads FQNNGV. The CDR3 DNA sequence: TGTGCCAGCAGCACACACCAGGGGAACACTGAAGCTTTCTTT. This sequence encodes CASSTHQGNTEAFF.

The chain has TRBV4-2 and TRBJ2-1, with 8 bases identical to TRBD2. The CDR3 spans 15 residues. Per the germline V gene, CDR1 is LGHNA and CDR2 is YNFKEQ. After removal of 5 bases from V and 0 bases from J, the junction contained 3 bases not matched to a gene. The CDR3 DNA reads as TGTGCCAGCAGCTCGGGGGGGAGCTCCTACAATGAGCAGTTCTTC. It encodes CASSSGGSSYNEQFF.

V is TRBV5-1 and J is TRBJ2-7, with 7 bases fitting TRBD1. Germline trimming cut 0 bases from V and 2 bases from J; bases unmatched to any gene: 5. In germline, CDR1 is SGHRS, CDR2 YFSETQ. The CDR3 is made up of 15 amino acids. The DNA of the CDR3 is TGCGCCAGCAGCTTGGATGGGACAGATCCCTACGAGCAGTACTTC. Protein: CASSLDGTDPYEQYF.

V and J are TRBV5-6 and TRBJ2-5; perhaps TRBD1 as D (6 bases). This CDR3 is built from 16 residues. The germline CDR1 and CDR2 sequences are SGHDT and YYEEEE. V shed 4 bases and J shed 3 bases, with 19 bases lying between them. The DNA of the CDR3 is TGTGCCAGCAGCGGAACTCTGGAGCGGACAGAAGAGACCCAGTACTTC. Translating gives CASSGTLERTEETQYF.

The CDR3 nucleotides read TGCAGTAGGGGTTCCTACACTGAAGCTTTCTTT. It is translated as CSRGSYTEAFF. The V gene is TRBV20-1, the J gene TRBJ1-1, with TRBD1 as a possible D gene (5 bases). The CDR3 has 11 amino acids. The ends were cut back, 8 bases at V and 3 bases at J, with 10 bases in the middle. Germline loops: CDR1 DFQATT, CDR2 SNEGSKA (reference sequence).